Listed below are T cell receptor beta chains from one sample, sequenced in a study of cytomegalovirus exposure and HLA in healthy donors. The method was immunoSEQ multiplex PCR; TCRdb's version includes in-frame clones alone and lacks a portion of them. The repertoire holds under 200,000 clones, with about 75% as singletons. The material sequenced was PBMCs. These receptors were obtained from a man aged 18 to 29 in good health and CMV-seronegative. Each CDR3 is given with its conserved first and last residue. Each record gives: V gene, D gene, clone size, J gene, CDR3 DNA, CDR3 protein. The D gene is left open where the match is weak. Some rows have no size entry. The others give once, few or many, or a class for an expanded clone.

V gene: TRBV5-8; D gene: TRBD1; clone size: NA; J gene: TRBJ1-1; CDR3 DNA: TGTGCCAGCAGCTTGCAGGGGGGAAAGGTGAACACTGAAGCTTTCTTT; CDR3 protein: CASSLQGGKVNTEAFF
V gene: TRBV6-6; D gene: NA; clone size: NA; J gene: TRBJ2-7; CDR3 DNA: TGTGCCAGCAGTTTGGAGGACAGCTACGAGCAGTACTTC; CDR3 protein: CASSLEDSYEQYF
V gene: TRBV5-1; D gene: NA; clone size: NA; J gene: TRBJ2-7; CDR3 DNA: TGCGCCAGCAGCTTGGAGTACCGCTACGAGCAGTACTTC; CDR3 protein: CASSLEYRYEQYF
V gene: TRBV5-1; D gene: TRBD1; clone size: NA; J gene: TRBJ2-2; CDR3 DNA: TGCGCCAGCAGTGCAGGGGGCGCACCGGGGGAGCTGTTTTTT; CDR3 protein: CASSAGGAPGELFF
V gene: TRBV6-5; D gene: NA; clone size: NA; J gene: TRBJ2-2; CDR3 DNA: TGTGCCAGCAGTCAACCGGGGAACACCGGGGAGCTGTTTTTT; CDR3 protein: CASSQPGNTGELFF
V gene: TRBV5-4; D gene: NA; clone size: NA; J gene: TRBJ2-7; CDR3 DNA: TGTGCCAGCAGCTTGTTCCGGGAGATAAACGAGCAGTACTTC; CDR3 protein: CASSLFREINEQYF
V gene: TRBV5-5; D gene: NA; clone size: NA; J gene: TRBJ1-3; CDR3 DNA: TGTGCCAGCAGCTTGTGGCAGGGGCCCTCTGGAAACACCATATATTTT; CDR3 protein: CASSLWQGPSGNTIYF
V gene: TRBV9; D gene: NA; clone size: NA; J gene: TRBJ1-2; CDR3 DNA: TGTGCCAGCAGCGTAGGAGGTGTAGGTGGCTACACCTTC; CDR3 protein: CASSVGGVGGYTF
V gene: TRBV4-1; D gene: NA; clone size: few; J gene: TRBJ1-5; CDR3 DNA: TGCGCCAGCAGCCCTCACAGTAATCAGCCCCAGCATTTT; CDR3 protein: CASSPHSNQPQHF
V gene: TRBV6-6; D gene: NA; clone size: NA; J gene: TRBJ1-3; CDR3 DNA: TGTGCCAGCAGTTCCCCGATGGGAGTGGGAAACACCATATATTTT; CDR3 protein: CASSSPMGVGNTIYF
V gene: TRBV28; D gene: NA; clone size: NA; J gene: TRBJ1-3; CDR3 DNA: TGTGCCAGCAGTCAGGGGCCCTCTGGAAACACCATATATTTT; CDR3 protein: CASSQGPSGNTIYF
V gene: TRBV2; D gene: TRBD2; clone size: NA; J gene: TRBJ2-3; CDR3 DNA: TGTGCCAGCCGACTCGACAGCGGGACCACAGATACGCAGTATTTT; CDR3 protein: CASRLDSGTTDTQYF
V gene: TRBV19; D gene: NA; clone size: NA; J gene: TRBJ2-7; CDR3 DNA: TGTGCCAGTAGCCTGGAGGGAGTTGGCTCCTACGAGCAGTACTTC; CDR3 protein: CASSLEGVGSYEQYF
V gene: TRBV2; D gene: TRBD2; clone size: NA; J gene: TRBJ2-3; CDR3 DNA: TGTGCCAGCAGTGCTTCCGGGACTAGCGGGTGGTTGGGCAGCACAGATACGCAGTATTTT; CDR3 protein: CASSASGTSGWLGSTDTQYF
V gene: TRBV9; D gene: TRBD1; clone size: NA; J gene: TRBJ1-4; CDR3 DNA: TGTGCCAGCAGCGTAGAAGGGACAGGAGAAAAACTGTTTTTT; CDR3 protein: CASSVEGTGEKLFF
V gene: TRBV4-1; D gene: NA; clone size: NA; J gene: TRBJ2-1; CDR3 DNA: TGCGCCAGCAGCCAAGCCACGGGAGTCGGAGAGCAGTTCTTC; CDR3 protein: CASSQATGVGEQFF
V gene: TRBV9; D gene: TRBD1; clone size: NA; J gene: TRBJ2-7; CDR3 DNA: TGTGCCAGCAGCGGGGGACAGGGCTACGAGCAGTACTTC; CDR3 protein: CASSGGQGYEQYF
V gene: TRBV6-6; D gene: NA; clone size: once; J gene: TRBJ1-5; CDR3 DNA: TGTGCCAGCACGAACGGAGGGGGGGGCAATCGGCCCCAGCATTTT; CDR3 protein: CASTNGGGGNRPQHF
V gene: TRBV6-6; D gene: NA; clone size: NA; J gene: TRBJ1-2; CDR3 DNA: TGTGCCAGCAGTCCCCTTGAACCGCGGTACTATGGCTACACCTTC; CDR3 protein: CASSPLEPRYYGYTF